One T cell receptor (beta chain) is described in this entry. A few counts support this clone. Which antigen it targets is not known. Base quality data are lacking; no much larger clone is found one base away. The entire amount of isolated RNA was reverse transcribed using the High Capacity cDNA Reverse Transcription Kit, so the sequenced TCRB transcripts were expressed ones. Naive, central memory and regulatory T cell samples underwent deep immunoSEQ sequencing, averaging about 3.57 million total reads per sample. After sorted cells were lysed in RLT buffer, RNA was extracted with DNase-treated RNeasy Micro or Mini kits, with the choice depending on cell number. Each cell subset was processed separately to prevent cross-contamination, with patient and healthy donor samples processed together. TCRB sequences were amplified from cDNA with the immunoSEQ multiplex PCR, producing 87-bp fragments spanning the CDR3 region. The amplicons were sequenced using the Illumina HiSeq platform. Concerning the study's data processing: PCR bias was corrected computationally using synthetic template baselines, and reads within Hamming distance 2 were collapsed, with unmergeable singletons discarded. Reads were aligned against IMGT to assign V, D and J genes, CDR3 length and insertions or deletions at six rearrangement sites. Clonotype counts were normalized to sorted cell number within each subset before computing true diversity and Gini coefficients with the tcR R package. Repertoire sharing was quantified using the overlap coefficient calculated on TCRB nucleotide sequences. Out-of-frame TCRB sequences from naive cells were analyzed to stand in for the pre-selection repertoire. In TCRdb, the immuneACCESS table is reduced to in-frame sequences with V and J assigned. These tables do not hold every clone; where another copy was compared, an unresolved V gene accounts for under half, and the others remain unexplained. The V and J calls and clone size come from that table; D and trimming were worked out from the DNA. For this sample the table gives a few hundred thousand clones, of which around 16% were detected only once. 0.019% of the sample is in the top ten clones.

The data were obtained in a study of beta chain features in type 1 diabetes (dated by TCRdb to 2016 to 2018). The study in broad terms: Patients and healthy donors did not differ in mean age, gender distribution, total cell number or subset yield. A total of roughly 100 million sorted cells were examined across all samples, and RNA yield correlated strongly with the number of cells per subset. Regulatory and stem cell-like memory subsets were isolated from only 8 patients and roughly eight healthy donors, whereas naive and central memory subsets came from all 30 or so donors. The study compared TCRB repertoires of sorted circulating CD4+ T cell subsets between recently diagnosed type 1 diabetes patients and matched healthy donors.

Each donor gave one peripheral blood draw, averaging approximately 0.12 L, which was collected into heparinised tubes. A BD FACSAria II and a panel including CD45RO, CCR7, CD25, CD127, CD95 and CD27 were used to sort naive, central memory, regulatory and stem cell-like memory CD4+ T cells. A purity above 98% was achieved for all sorted populations. PBMCs were isolated right away by Lymphoprep density gradient centrifugation and were stained directly, without culture. So that batch effects would be minimized, each experiment stained and sorted samples in pairs, pairing one healthy donor with one patient. Findings and caveats that apply to the study as a whole: In all four CD4+ subsets, TCRB CDR3 length was moderately but significantly shorter in type 1 diabetes patients. Naive, central memory and regulatory TCRB repertoires appeared more similar among patients than among healthy donors. Sequencing cDNA rather than genomic DNA could over-represent highly expressing activated cells, although activation and CD3 levels did not differ between groups. Because the HLA sub-analyses included only small numbers of individuals, any influence of HLA type on TCRB rearrangement was left unresolved. At VDJ recombination sites, patients with type 1 diabetes made fewer insertions and deleted more nucleotides, a pattern implying thymic rearrangement abnormalities. PCR may preferentially amplify shorter templates, but because patient and control samples were amplified and corrected together, any resulting skew would affect both groups equally.

Compared with germline, V lacks 2 bases and J lacks 6 bases; bases without a gene match: 15. From a lookup of the germline V gene (reference sequence), CDR1 and CDR2 are PRHDT and FYEKMQ. The CDR3 sequence holds 18 residues, the cysteine and phenylalanine included. The entry retains the CDR3 DNA only, 54 bases that are in frame from base 1. The sequenced sample was naive CD4+ T cells from blood. What the cell subset or site label conveys for this sample: true naive CD4+ T cells. The sequence links TRBV13 to TRBJ2-7, and 11 junction bases match TRBD2. This sequence originates from a woman aged 18-29 years in good health. The CDR3 corresponds to CASSLRGLAGGPSAEQYF. Read as DNA, the sequence is TGTGCCAGCAGCTTACGTGGGCTAGCGGGAGGCCCTTCGGCCGAGCAGTACTTC.